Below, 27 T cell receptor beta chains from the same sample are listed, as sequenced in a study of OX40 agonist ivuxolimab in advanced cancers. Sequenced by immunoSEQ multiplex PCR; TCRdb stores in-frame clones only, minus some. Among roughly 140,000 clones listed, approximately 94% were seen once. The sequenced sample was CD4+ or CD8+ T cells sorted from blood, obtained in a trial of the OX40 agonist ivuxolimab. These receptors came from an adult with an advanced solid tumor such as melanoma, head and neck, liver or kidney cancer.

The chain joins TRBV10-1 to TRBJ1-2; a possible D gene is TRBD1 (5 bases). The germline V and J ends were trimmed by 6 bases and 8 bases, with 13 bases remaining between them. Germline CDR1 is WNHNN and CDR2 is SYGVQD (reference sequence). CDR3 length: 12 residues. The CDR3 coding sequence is TGCGCCAGCAGCGGAGGGGATGGGGGCTACACCTTC. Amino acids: CASSGGDGGYTF.

The CDR3 sequence is CASSLEVNYGYTF. The CDR3 bases are TGTGCCAGCAGCTTAGAGGTTAACTATGGCTACACCTTC. The chain is built from TRBV7-2 and TRBJ1-2; D is uncertain. CDR1 and CDR2 (germline): SGHTA, FQGNSA. The V and J ends lost 1 base and 1 base respectively, with 4 bases between them. The CDR3 covers 13 residues. The full variable domain, its missing parts supplied by reference TRBV7-2 and TRBJ1-2, is GAGVSQSPSNKVTEKGKDVELRCDPISGHTALYWYRQSLGQGLEFLIYFQGNSAPDKSGLPSDRFSAERTGGSVSTLTIQRTQQEDSAVYLCASSLEVNYGYTFGSGTRLTVV.

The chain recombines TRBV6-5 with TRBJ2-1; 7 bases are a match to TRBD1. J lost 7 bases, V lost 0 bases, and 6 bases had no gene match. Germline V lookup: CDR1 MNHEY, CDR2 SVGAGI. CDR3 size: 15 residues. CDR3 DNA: TGTGCCAGCAGTTACTCAGGGCAGGGGGATAATGAGCAGTTCTTC. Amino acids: CASSYSGQGDNEQFF.

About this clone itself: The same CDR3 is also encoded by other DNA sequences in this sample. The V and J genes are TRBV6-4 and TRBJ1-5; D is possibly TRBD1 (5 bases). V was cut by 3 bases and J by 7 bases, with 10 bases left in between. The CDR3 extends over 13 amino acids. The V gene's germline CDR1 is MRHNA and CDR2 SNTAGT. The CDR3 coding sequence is TGTGCCAGCAGTGATCAGGGAGGGCAGCCCCAGCATTTT. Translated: CASSDQGGQPQHF.

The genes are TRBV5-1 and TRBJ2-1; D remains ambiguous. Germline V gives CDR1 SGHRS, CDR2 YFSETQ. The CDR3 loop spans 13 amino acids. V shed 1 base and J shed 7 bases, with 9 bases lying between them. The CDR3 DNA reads TGCGCCAGCAGCTTGCCCTCCTGGAATGAGCAGTTCTTC. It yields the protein CASSLPSWNEQFF.

CDR3 region: CASSLSGTSGSEQYF. Written as DNA, the CDR3 is TGCGCCAGCAGCCTATCCGGGACTAGCGGGAGCGAGCAGTACTTC. This chain links TRBV4-3 with TRBJ2-7; the match to TRBD2 covers 14 bases. The CDR3 consists of 15 residues. Germline assignment: CDR1 LGHNA and CDR2 YSLEER. V shed 4 bases and J 6 bases; nucleotides not matched to a gene: 5.

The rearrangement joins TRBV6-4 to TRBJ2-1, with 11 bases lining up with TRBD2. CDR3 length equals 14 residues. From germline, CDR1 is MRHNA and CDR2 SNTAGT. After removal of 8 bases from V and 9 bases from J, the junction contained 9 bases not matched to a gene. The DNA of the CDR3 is TGTGCCAGCTCCTCACTAGCGGGAGCCGGTGAGCAGTTCTTC. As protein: CASSSLAGAGEQFF.

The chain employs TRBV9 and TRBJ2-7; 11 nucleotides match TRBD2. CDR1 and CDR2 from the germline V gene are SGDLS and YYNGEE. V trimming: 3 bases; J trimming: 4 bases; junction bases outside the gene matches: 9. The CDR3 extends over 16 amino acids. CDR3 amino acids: CASSAADSGRGYEQYF. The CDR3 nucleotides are TGTGCCAGCAGCGCCGCCGATAGCGGGAGGGGTTACGAGCAGTACTTC.

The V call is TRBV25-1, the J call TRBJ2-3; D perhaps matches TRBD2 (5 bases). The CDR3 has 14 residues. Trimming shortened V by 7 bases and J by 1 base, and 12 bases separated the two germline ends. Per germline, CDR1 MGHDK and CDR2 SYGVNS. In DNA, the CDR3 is TGTGCCAGCACAACGGAGGCGGGCACAGATACGCAGTATTTT. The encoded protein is CASTTEAGTDTQYF.

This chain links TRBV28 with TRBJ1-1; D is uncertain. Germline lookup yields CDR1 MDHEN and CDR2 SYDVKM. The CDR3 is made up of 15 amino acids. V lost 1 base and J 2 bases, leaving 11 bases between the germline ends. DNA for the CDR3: TGTGCCAGCAGTTTATACGTCCACCCCAACACTGAAGCTTTCTTT. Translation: CASSLYVHPNTEAFF. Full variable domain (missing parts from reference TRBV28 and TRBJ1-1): DVKVTQSSRYLVKRTGEKVFLECVQDMDHENMFWYRQDPGLGLRLIYFSYDVKMKEKGDIPEGYSVSREKKERFSLILESASTNQTSMYLCASSLYVHPNTEAFFGQGTRLTVV.

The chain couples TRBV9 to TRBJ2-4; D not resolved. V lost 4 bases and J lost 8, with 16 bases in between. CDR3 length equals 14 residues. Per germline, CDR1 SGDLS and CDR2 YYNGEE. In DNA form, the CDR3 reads TGTGCCAGCAGCCCCCGAGGTGCTGGGGACATTCAGTACTTC. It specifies CASSPRGAGDIQYF.

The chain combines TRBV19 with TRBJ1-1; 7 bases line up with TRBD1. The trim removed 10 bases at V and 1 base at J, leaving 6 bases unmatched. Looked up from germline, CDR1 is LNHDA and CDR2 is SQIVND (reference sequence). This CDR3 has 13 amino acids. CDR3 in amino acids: CATRDSWNTEAFF. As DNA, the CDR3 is TGTGCCACACGGGACAGTTGGAACACTGAAGCTTTCTTT.

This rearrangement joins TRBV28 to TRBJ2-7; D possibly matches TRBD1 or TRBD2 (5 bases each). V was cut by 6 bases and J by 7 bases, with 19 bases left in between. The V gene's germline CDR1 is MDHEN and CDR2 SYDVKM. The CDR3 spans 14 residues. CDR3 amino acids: CASRTQGPGREQYF. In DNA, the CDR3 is TGTGCCAGCAGGACTCAGGGACCTGGCAGGGAGCAGTACTTC.

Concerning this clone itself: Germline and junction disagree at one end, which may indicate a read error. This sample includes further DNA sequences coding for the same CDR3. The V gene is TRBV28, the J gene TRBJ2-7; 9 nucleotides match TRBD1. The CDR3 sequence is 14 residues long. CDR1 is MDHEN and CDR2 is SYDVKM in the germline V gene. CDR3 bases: TGCGCCAGCACTCCGCCCGTGACAGGGGGCGAGCAGTACTTC. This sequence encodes CASTPPVTGGEQYF.

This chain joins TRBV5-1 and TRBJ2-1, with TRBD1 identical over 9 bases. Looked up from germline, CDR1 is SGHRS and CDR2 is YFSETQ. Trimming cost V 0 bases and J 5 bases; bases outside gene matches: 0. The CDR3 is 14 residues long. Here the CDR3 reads CASSLGTGDNEQFF. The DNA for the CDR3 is TGCGCCAGCAGCTTGGGGACAGGGGACAATGAGCAGTTCTTC.

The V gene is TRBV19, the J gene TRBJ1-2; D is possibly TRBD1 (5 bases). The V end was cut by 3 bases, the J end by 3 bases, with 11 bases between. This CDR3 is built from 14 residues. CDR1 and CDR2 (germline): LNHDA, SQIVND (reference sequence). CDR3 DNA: TGTGCCAGTAGTATGGGGGTGCGAGACTATGGCTACACCTTC. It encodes CASSMGVRDYGYTF.

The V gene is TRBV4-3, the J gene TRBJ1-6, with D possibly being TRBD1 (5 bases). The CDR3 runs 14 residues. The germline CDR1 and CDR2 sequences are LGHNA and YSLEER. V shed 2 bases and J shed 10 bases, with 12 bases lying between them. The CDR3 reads CASSQSGAGSPLHF. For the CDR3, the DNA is TGCGCCAGCAGCCAAAGCGGGGCAGGGTCACCCCTCCACTTT.

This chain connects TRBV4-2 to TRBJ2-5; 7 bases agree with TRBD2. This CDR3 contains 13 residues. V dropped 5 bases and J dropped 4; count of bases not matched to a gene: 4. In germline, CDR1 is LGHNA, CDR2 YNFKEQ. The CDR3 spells CASSVGGGETQYF. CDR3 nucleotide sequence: TGTGCCAGCAGCGTGGGGGGGGGAGAGACCCAGTACTTC.

CDR3 residues: CASRSGRLTDTQYF. Written as DNA, the CDR3 is TGTGCCAGCAGGAGCGGGAGACTTACAGATACGCAGTATTTT. The J gene is TRBJ2-3, the V gene TRBV6-1, with 8 nucleotides matching TRBD2. CDR3 length: 14 amino acids. The trim removed 6 bases at V and 3 bases at J, leaving 5 bases unmatched. Per germline, CDR1 MNHNS and CDR2 SASEGT.

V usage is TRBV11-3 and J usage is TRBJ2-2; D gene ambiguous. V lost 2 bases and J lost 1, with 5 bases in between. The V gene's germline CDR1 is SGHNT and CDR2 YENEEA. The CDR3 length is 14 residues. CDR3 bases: TGTGCCAGCAGCTTATCAGGGAACACCGGGGAGCTGTTTTTT. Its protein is CASSLSGNTGELFF.

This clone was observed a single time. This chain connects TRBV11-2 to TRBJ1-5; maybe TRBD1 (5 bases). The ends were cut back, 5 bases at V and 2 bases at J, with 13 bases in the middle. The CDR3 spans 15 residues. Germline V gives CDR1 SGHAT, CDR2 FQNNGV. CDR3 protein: CASSKNGGGNQPQHF. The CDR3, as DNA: TGTGCCAGCAGCAAAAATGGGGGTGGCAATCAGCCCCAGCATTTT.

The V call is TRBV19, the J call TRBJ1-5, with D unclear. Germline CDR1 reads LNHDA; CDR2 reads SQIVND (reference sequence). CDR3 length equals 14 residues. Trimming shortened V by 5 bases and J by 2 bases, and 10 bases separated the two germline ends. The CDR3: CASSFQDGNQPQHF. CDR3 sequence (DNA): TGTGCCAGTAGTTTCCAGGACGGCAATCAGCCCCAGCATTTT. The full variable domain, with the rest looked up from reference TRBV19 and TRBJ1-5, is DGGITQSPKYLFRKEGQNVTLSCEQNLNHDAMYWYRQDPGQGLRLIYYSQIVNDFQKGDIAEGYSVSREKKESFPLTVTSAQKNPTAFYLCASSFQDGNQPQHFGDGTRLSIL.

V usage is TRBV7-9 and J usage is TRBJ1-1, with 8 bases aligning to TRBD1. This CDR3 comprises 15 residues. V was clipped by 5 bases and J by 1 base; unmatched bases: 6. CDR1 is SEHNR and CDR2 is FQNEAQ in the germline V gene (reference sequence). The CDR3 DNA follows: TGTGCCAGCAGCCCCAGGGGGCTTGAGAACACTGAAGCTTTCTTT. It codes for CASSPRGLENTEAFF.

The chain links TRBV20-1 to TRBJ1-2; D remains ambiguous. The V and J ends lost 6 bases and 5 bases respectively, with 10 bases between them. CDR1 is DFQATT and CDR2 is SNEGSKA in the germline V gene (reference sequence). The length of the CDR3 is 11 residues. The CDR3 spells CSAAAGYGYTF. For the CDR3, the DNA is TGCAGTGCCGCGGCCGGGTATGGCTACACCTTC.

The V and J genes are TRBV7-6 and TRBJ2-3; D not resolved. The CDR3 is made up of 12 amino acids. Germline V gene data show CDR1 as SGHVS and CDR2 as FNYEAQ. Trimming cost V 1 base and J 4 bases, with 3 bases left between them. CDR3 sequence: CASSLVADTQYF. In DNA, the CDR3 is TGTGCCAGCAGCTTAGTGGCAGATACGCAGTATTTT.

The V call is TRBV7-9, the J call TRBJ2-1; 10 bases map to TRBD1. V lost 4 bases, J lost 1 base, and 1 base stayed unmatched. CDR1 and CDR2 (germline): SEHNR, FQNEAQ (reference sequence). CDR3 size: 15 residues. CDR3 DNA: TGTGCCAGCAGCTCGGGACAGGGGTCCTACAATGAGCAGTTCTTC. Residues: CASSSGQGSYNEQFF.

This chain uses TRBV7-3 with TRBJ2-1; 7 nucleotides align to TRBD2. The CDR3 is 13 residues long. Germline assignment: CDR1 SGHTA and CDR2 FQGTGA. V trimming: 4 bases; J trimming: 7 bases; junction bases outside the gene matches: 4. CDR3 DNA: TGTGCCAGCAGCTCCGGGGGGTATAATGAGCAGTTCTTC. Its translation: CASSSGGYNEQFF.